The T cell receptor (beta chain) under discussion was sequenced for a study of regulatory dendritic cells for organ transplantation. The protocol was immunoSEQ multiplex PCR, while the TCRdb copy is restricted to in-frame clones and leaves out a portion. The sample yields approximately 10,000 clones, 75% seen once. The germline gives CDR1 SNHLY, CDR2 FYNNEI. CDR3 size: 15 residues. The V and J ends lost 5 bases and 4 bases respectively, with 15 bases between them. Notes on this clone: Its antigen is unidentified.

CFSE-labeled sorted T cells met regulatory or mature dendritic cells for 5 days. The sequenced sample was memory CD4+ T cells from blood cultured with regulatory dendritic cells. Subset reported: CD45RO+ memory T cells. V and J are TRBV2 and TRBJ2-1; maybe TRBD2 (6 bases). The sequence derives from a human donor in good health. CDR3 protein: CASSRDSGRYNEQFF. The CDR3 region has the DNA TGTGCCAGCAGTCGGGATAGCGGTCGATACAATGAGCAGTTCTTC.